The sequence of this TCR beta chain was determined in a study of early T cells in non-severe SARS-CoV-2 infection. About the research overall: With bulk RNA from unsorted whole blood as input, sequencing yielded unpaired chains. Study findings and constraints: In VDJdb matching, anti-spike CD8 responses were favored while private and CD4 specificities went missing.

This CDR3 region has 16 residues. The J segment lost 0 bases and the V segment lost 1 base, leaving 3 bases of the junction unmatched. CDR1 is DFQATT and CDR2 is SNEGSKA in the germline V gene (reference sequence). In the library, individual cDNA molecules carried attached unique molecular identifiers. TCRdb reanalysed the 5' RACE reads using MiXCR and keeps one entry per CDR3 protein. The sample lists fewer than 30,000 distinct CDR3 sequences, roughly a tenth occurring once. The table lists this clonotype with many counts. Its antigen remains unknown. This chain joins TRBV20-1 and TRBJ2-6; 7 nucleotides match TRBD1. What was sequenced was whole blood. The sequence derives from an adult who was a healthcare worker with PCR-confirmed SARS-CoV-2 infection or an uninfected control (not recorded which). The CDR3 sequence is CSARGDSYSGANVLTF. DNA for the CDR3: TGCAGTGCTAGAGGGGACAGCTACTCTGGGGCCAACGTCCTGACTTTC.